Sequencing of this T cell receptor (beta chain) was carried out in a study of T cell changes during pregnancy in multiple sclerosis. This clone appeared once. Produced via immunoSEQ multiplex PCR; TCRdb's table is partial and in-frame only. Here the sample spans over 35,000 clones, roughly nine tenths being singletons. Trimming removed 1 base from V and 2 bases from J, with 8 bases in between. The CDR3 is 14 amino acids. Germline V gene lookup returns CDR1 SGHTS and CDR2 YDEGEE. The input for sequencing was CD4+ T cells from peripheral blood mononuclear cells, taken in the third trimester of pregnancy. The J gene is TRBJ2-3, the V gene TRBV5-8; D might be TRBD1 (6 bases). The source is a female donor in good health, enrolled as a control in a pregnancy study. The CDR3 DNA sequence: TGTGCCAGCAGCTTGACAGGGTTCACAGATACGCAGTATTTT. This translates into CASSLTGFTDTQYF. Using reference TRBV5-8 and TRBJ2-3 for the parts outside the CDR3, the full variable domain is EAGVTQSPTHLIKTRGQQATLRCSPISGHTSVYWYQQALGLGLQFLLWYDEGEERNRGNFPPRFSGRQFPNYSSELNVNALELEDSALYLCASSLTGFTDTQYFGPGTRLTVL.